This T cell receptor beta chain stems from a study of blood T cell repertoires in COVID-19 (dated by TCRdb to 2020 to 2021). Regarding the study in general: Samples covering the acute and convalescent phases of COVID-19 were provided by collaborators in the United States, Italy and Spain. The prospective study material was composed of cDNA or gDNA derived from T cells, B-cell-depleted T cells, or PBMCs. The sample metadata nearly always contained a de-identified subject ID, COVID-19 status, age in years and sex. Samples came from the ongoing ImmuneRACE study (first 160 participants) plus 1,254 subjects from 6 global collaborators. The repertoires were made available in a free public database intended to serve as a resource for research on the immune response to SARS-CoV-2. Where available, HLA class I and class II types were taken from metadata supplied by the sample provider and were not determined by assay-based typing. Subjects who had been exposed to COVID-19, were actively infected with it, or had recovered from it provided the deeply sampled blood TCRbeta repertoires that made up the dataset.

General conclusions and limits of the study: Clinical and demographic metadata were provided uncurated, with the amount varying by source and participant.

A remark on this clone: It lacks a known antigen. One base away there is no much larger clone; base qualities are not given.

Collaborating institutions collected whole blood in K2EDTA tubes following their own protocols. For TCRbeta analysis, collaborator samples were shipped as frozen whole blood, as isolated PBMCs, or as DNA extracted from either sample type. TCRbeta CDR3 regions were amplified from genomic DNA by means of the immunoSEQ Assay, a bias-controlled multiplex PCR. Concerning the study's data processing: Within the assay, amplification of reference gene primers was used to estimate how many nucleated cells each sample contained. To quantify the absolute abundance of each unique TCRbeta CDR3 rearrangement, sequence reads were collapsed and filtered. For each sample, productive Simpson clonality was calculated as the square root of Simpson's diversity index across productive rearrangements. The table comes from immuneACCESS by way of TCRdb, which keeps in-frame sequences with V and J called. Part of the clones is missing from these tables; in studies checked, under half for an unresolved V gene and the rest for unknown reasons. Clonal size and the V and J genes are those of that table, whereas D and trimming came from the DNA. The sample contains hundreds of thousands of clones, roughly four fifths of them found a single time. The ten largest account for 7.4% of the sample.

The source material was peripheral blood. The TCR comes from a woman in her forties or fifties with acute or convalescent COVID-19.

The CDR3 protein is CASSLSPNKNEKLFF. The nucleotides read TGTGCCAGCAGTTTATCTCCAAACAAGAATGAAAAACTGTTTTTT. The chain couples TRBV28 to TRBJ1-4; the D gene identity is not certain. V loses 1 base, J loses 5 bases, and the germline ends lie 11 bases apart. In the germline V gene, CDR1 corresponds to MDHEN and CDR2 to SYDVKM. Spanning cysteine to phenylalanine, the CDR3 consists of 15 amino acids. Only the CDR3 DNA is retained, 45 bases long and in frame from the first base.